Following are 25 T cell receptor beta chains from one sample sequenced in a study of blood T cell repertoires in COVID-19 (dated by TCRdb to the early 2020s). Library creation used the immunoSEQ multiplex PCR assay. TCRdb carries this immuneACCESS record with in-frame sequences only. Its versions omit some clonotypes, under half of them owing to an unresolved V gene in the studies checked, with the rest unexplained. For this sample there are some 130,000 clones; more than 80% appear just once. Under 4.5% of the sample is taken by the ten largest. Source material: PBMCs or T cells enriched from blood (not recorded which). Receptors were obtained from a man aged 45 to 65 who had recovered from COVID-19.

The chain uses TRBV6-1 and TRBJ1-2; 12 bases agree with TRBD1. This CDR3 has 18 amino acids. Germline loops: CDR1 MNHNS, CDR2 SASEGT. After removal of 2 bases from V and 2 bases from J, the junction contained 9 bases not matched to a gene. The CDR3 sequence: CASSERASGTGGNYGYTF. In nucleotides, the CDR3 is TGTGCCAGCAGTGAACGAGCATCCGGGACAGGGGGCAACTATGGCTACACCTTC.

The chain uses TRBV9 and TRBJ2-2, with 10 nucleotides matching TRBD1. This CDR3 region has 15 residues. V shed 7 bases and J 4 bases; nucleotides not matched to a gene: 7. Germline CDR1 SGDLS, CDR2 YYNGEE. The CDR3 DNA sequence: TGTGCCAGCGGACAGGGGGGAGGTCGCACCGGGGAGCTGTTTTTT. This gives the protein CASGQGGGRTGELFF.

This chain connects TRBV28 to TRBJ1-1; D unclear. The germline CDR1 and CDR2 sequences are MDHEN and SYDVKM. V was shortened by 8 bases and J by 7 bases, with 14 bases between the two germline ends. The CDR3 contains 12 residues. DNA for the CDR3: TGTGCCAGCGATTCCGGGAGGTTTGAAGCTTTCTTT. This translates into CASDSGRFEAFF.

The sample holds one count of this clone. V and J are TRBV6-6 and TRBJ2-1; tentative D call: TRBD2 (5 bases). Trimming cost V 8 bases and J 8 bases, with 10 bases left between them. The length of the CDR3 is 11 residues. The germline CDR1 and CDR2 sequences are MNHNY and SVGAGI (reference sequence). CDR3 in DNA: TGTGCCAGCGGGGAGCAGCATGAGCAGTTCTTC. This sequence encodes CASGEQHEQFF.

This chain joins TRBV30 and TRBJ2-1; 7 nucleotides match TRBD1. The CDR3 is 14 amino acids. Trimming cost V 4 bases and J 0 bases; bases outside gene matches: 3. Germline V CDR1 and CDR2: GTSNPN, SVGIG (reference sequence). The CDR3 sequence: CAWKRDSSYNEQFF. In DNA form, the CDR3 reads TGTGCCTGGAAAAGGGACAGCTCCTACAATGAGCAGTTCTTC.

The V gene is TRBV5-1, the J gene TRBJ2-5; 12 positions match TRBD2. Germline V gene data show CDR1 as SGHRS and CDR2 as YFSETQ. The CDR3 has 17 amino acids. V gave up 0 bases and J gave up 5 bases; unmatched junction bases: 8. CDR3 residues: CASSLEPSGGARETQYF. Written as DNA, the CDR3 is TGCGCCAGCAGCTTGGAGCCTAGCGGGGGGGCCAGGGAGACCCAGTACTTC.

DNA for the CDR3: TGTGCCAGCAGTCGGAGGGGGCAGACCTATGGCTACACCTTC. Protein sequence: CASSRRGQTYGYTF. The chain is built from TRBV27 and TRBJ1-2, with 7 bases lining up with TRBD1. The CDR3 runs 14 residues. V was clipped by 5 bases and J by 4 bases; unmatched bases: 7. Germline CDR1 is MNHEY and CDR2 is SMNVEV (reference sequence).

The rearrangement uses TRBV12-3 or TRBV12-4 and TRBJ1-2, with D possibly TRBD1 on 6 matching bases. The CDR3 loop spans 13 amino acids. The V and J ends lost 5 bases and 8 bases respectively, with 15 bases between them. Written as DNA, the CDR3 is TGTGCCAGCAGTCCACAGGGCGTGGAGGGCTACACCTTC. It translates to CASSPQGVEGYTF.

The table lists this clone with a few counts. The gene calls are TRBV18 and TRBJ1-5; D uncertain. The length of the CDR3 is 14 residues. CDR1 KGHSH and CDR2 LQKENI come from the germline V gene. V shed 6 bases and J shed 3 bases, with 12 bases lying between them. The CDR3 bases are TGTGCCAGCTCCCTCGGGTTTTACAATCAGCCCCAGCATTTT. Encoded protein: CASSLGFYNQPQHF.

The chain carries TRBV15 and TRBJ2-7; TRBD2 might be the D (7 bases). Trimming took 3 bases from V and 7 from J, leaving 19 bases between them. Per the germline V gene, CDR1 is LNHNV and CDR2 is YYDKDF (reference sequence). This CDR3 is built from 15 residues. The CDR3 DNA sequence: TGTGCCACCAGCAGGGAAACGGGGGGCAGCTGGGAGCAGTACTTC. Its translation: CATSRETGGSWEQYF.

The chain has TRBV19 and TRBJ1-2; the D is unclear. The germline CDR1 and CDR2 sequences are LNHDA and SQIVND (reference sequence). Trimming shortened V by 7 bases and J by 4 bases, and 13 bases separated the two germline ends. CDR3 length equals 13 residues. CDR3 in amino acids: CASTLRGFYGYTF. The CDR3 coding sequence is TGTGCCAGTACTCTCCGGGGATTCTATGGCTACACCTTC.

This clone was found a few times. The chain carries TRBV28 and TRBJ1-4; a possible D gene is TRBD1 (6 bases). CDR1 MDHEN and CDR2 SYDVKM come from the germline V gene. This CDR3 spans 15 amino acids. The germline V and J ends were trimmed by 7 bases and 7 bases, with 19 bases remaining between them. CDR3 region: CASNKPRGEGEKLFF. The CDR3 region has the DNA TGTGCCAGCAATAAGCCTAGGGGGGAGGGTGAAAAACTGTTTTTT.

CDR3: CASTTSTGDYGYTF. The CDR3, as DNA: TGTGCCAGCACTACATCAACAGGGGACTATGGCTACACCTTC. The V call is TRBV27, the J call TRBJ1-2, with 7 bases identical to TRBD1. With 7 bases clipped from V and 3 bases from J, the junction kept 8 bases outside the gene matches. Germline V gene data show CDR1 as MNHEY and CDR2 as SMNVEV (reference sequence). The CDR3 sequence is 14 residues long.

There are a few counts of this clone. The V gene is TRBV12-3 or TRBV12-4, the J gene TRBJ2-1; 8 nucleotides agree with TRBD2. The CDR3 loop spans 12 amino acids. V lost 4 bases, J lost 9 bases, and 2 bases stayed unmatched. The CDR3 bases are TGTGCCAGCAGTTCGGGAGGGCCTGAGCAGTTCTTC. Translated: CASSSGGPEQFF.

DNA for the CDR3: TGCGCCAGCAGCCAACTGGCTGCGGGGATTACTGAAGCTTTCTTT. Its translation: CASSQLAAGITEAFF. This chain links TRBV4-1 with TRBJ1-1; no clear D. This CDR3 comprises 15 residues. CDR1 MGHRA and CDR2 YSYEKL come from the germline V gene. The V end lost 2 bases, the J end lost 5 bases, and 15 bases lay between the germline ends.

This clone was counted ten times or more. Other nucleotide sequences from this sample produce the same CDR3. The CDR3 spells CASSSSGAYNEQFF. In DNA form, the CDR3 reads TGCGCCAGCAGCTCATCCGGGGCCTACAATGAGCAGTTCTTC. V and J are TRBV5-1 and TRBJ2-1, with a tentative D call TRBD2 (5 bases). The germline V and J ends were trimmed by 3 bases and 2 bases, with 9 bases remaining between them. The CDR3 has 14 amino acids. Germline V CDR1 and CDR2: SGHRS, YFSETQ.

This CDR3 reads CASSGTSGRVAAKNIQYF. CDR3 DNA: TGTGCCAGCAGCGGGACTAGCGGGAGAGTGGCGGCCAAAAACATTCAGTACTTC. The chain uses TRBV6-2 or TRBV6-3 and TRBJ2-4; 14 bases are shared with TRBD2. The ends lost 6 bases at V and 1 base at J; junction bases unmatched: 8. Germline lookup yields CDR1 MNHEY and CDR2 SVGEGT. The CDR3 spans 18 residues.

The CDR3 nucleotides are TGTGCCAGCAGCTCGTACGACAGGGTTCAAGAGACCCAGTACTTC. It translates to CASSSYDRVQETQYF. V gene TRBV11-1 combines with J gene TRBJ2-5; 7 positions match TRBD1. J was trimmed by 2 bases and V by 4 bases; bases with no gene match: 7. The CDR3 has 15 amino acids. Germline V lookup: CDR1 SGHAT, CDR2 FQDESV (reference sequence).

The chain has TRBV2 and TRBJ1-2; TRBD1 matches at 8 bases. There are 12 residues in the CDR3. Germline V gene sequence: CDR1 SNHLY, CDR2 FYNNEI. The V gene end was trimmed by 4 bases and the J gene end by 9 bases; junction bases not matched to a gene: 4. The CDR3 region has the DNA TGTGCCAGCAGTGGACAGGGGTTCAGCTACACCTTC. It is translated as CASSGQGFSYTF.

This clone occurred once. The rearrangement uses TRBV9 and TRBJ1-1, with 8 nucleotides matching TRBD1. Trimming took 1 base from V and 5 from J; bases not matched to a gene: 7. Germline V gene lookup returns CDR1 SGDLS and CDR2 YYNGEE. This CDR3 is 15 amino acids long. CDR3 sequence reads: CASSVTGQGGTEAFF. The CDR3 coding sequence is TGTGCCAGCAGCGTAACTGGACAGGGCGGGACTGAAGCTTTCTTT.

The CDR3 nucleotides are TGTGCCAGCAGCGTGGGGACTGTGGTTAATGAAAAACTGTTTTTT. Its protein product is CASSVGTVVNEKLFF. This chain connects TRBV5-4 to TRBJ1-4; possible D gene TRBD1, 5 bases. V gave up 4 bases and J gave up 4 bases, with 14 bases separating them. In germline, CDR1 is SGHNT, CDR2 YYREEE (reference sequence). The CDR3 contains 15 residues.

This clone was found a few times. This chain connects TRBV28 to TRBJ2-7; weak D call: TRBD1 (5 bases). Germline V gene sequence: CDR1 MDHEN, CDR2 SYDVKM. This CDR3 contains 13 residues. Trimming left V 5 bases short and J 4 bases short, with 12 bases between. The CDR3 reads CASSDSQVYEQYV. CDR3 nucleotide sequence: TGTGCCAGCAGTGATTCACAGGTGTACGAGCAGTACGTC.

The chain employs TRBV2 and TRBJ1-2; no definite D call. V shed 8 bases and J shed 0 bases, with 10 bases lying between them. Germline CDR1 and CDR2: SNHLY and FYNNEI. The CDR3 is 13 amino acids. The CDR3 DNA reads TGTGCCAGCGGCCCCCAGACTAACTATGGCTACACCTTC. Translation gives CASGPQTNYGYTF.

The V call is TRBV4-3, the J call TRBJ1-1; TRBD1 agrees at 7 bases. The CDR3 is 16 amino acids. CDR1 LGHNA and CDR2 YSLEER come from the germline V gene. The J segment lost 3 bases and the V segment lost 2 bases, leaving 9 bases of the junction unmatched. The CDR3 loop reads CASSQSVTGSDTEAFF. The CDR3 coding sequence is TGCGCCAGCAGCCAAAGCGTGACAGGGTCCGACACTGAAGCTTTCTTT.

J is TRBJ1-5 and V is TRBV5-1; possibly TRBD1 for D (6 bases). Germline V gives CDR1 SGHRS, CDR2 YFSETQ. The CDR3 is 14 amino acids. Trimming cost V 4 bases and J 6 bases, with 14 bases left between them. The CDR3: CASSETGVSQPQHF. In DNA form, the CDR3 reads TGCGCCAGCAGCGAGACAGGCGTCAGTCAGCCCCAGCATTTT.